The rows below give T cell receptor beta chains drawn from one sample of a study of cytotoxic CD8 clonotypes in ibrutinib-treated CLL. TCRdb's table, derived via immunoSEQ multiplex PCR, lists solely in-frame clones and lacks some. The table records fewer than 70,000 clones, about 65% of them present only once. Material: PBMCs, obtained after 12 months of ibrutinib treatment. These receptors were taken from a human donor with chronic lymphocytic leukemia. Each CDR3 is given with its conserved first and last residue. Fields, in order: clone size, D gene, CDR3 length, V gene, J gene, CDR3 protein, CDR3 DNA. D genes are given only for firm matches. Size is omitted from some rows. Given values are once, few, many or a class for expanded clones.

>few|NA|15|TRBV4-3|TRBJ2-5
CASSQGTNNQETQYF
TGCGCCAGCAGCCAAGGCACCAATAACCAAGAGACCCAGTACTTC
>NA|TRBD1|15|TRBV27|TRBJ2-4
CASRPYGTGQNIQYF
TGTGCCAGCAGACCATACGGGACAGGCCAAAACATTCAGTACTTC
>once|NA|13|TRBV5-1|TRBJ2-7
CASSSDTSYEQYF
TGCGCCAGCAGCTCGGACACCTCCTACGAGCAGTACTTC
>NA|TRBD2|17|TRBV5-1|TRBJ2-1
CASRPLTSGHSYNEQFF
TGCGCCAGCAGACCTCTGACTAGCGGTCACTCCTACAATGAGCAGTTCTTC
>NA|NA|14|TRBV5-4|TRBJ2-7
CASSLVGPNYEQYF
TGTGCCAGCAGCTTGGTCGGACCAAACTACGAGCAGTACTTC
>few|TRBD2|13|TRBV6-6|TRBJ2-7
CASGSSGGREQYF
TGTGCCAGCGGTTCATCGGGAGGTCGGGAGCAGTACTTC
>NA|TRBD2|14|TRBV10-1|TRBJ2-3
CASSPQRGPDTQYF
TGCGCCAGCAGTCCCCAGCGGGGTCCAGATACGCAGTATTTT
>NA|NA|17|TRBV15|TRBJ1-4
CATSRDPGTVRNEKLFF
TGTGCCACCAGCAGAGACCCGGGTACAGTTCGTAATGAAAAACTGTTTTTT
>NA|NA|15|TRBV18|TRBJ1-1
CASSPPGGLNTEAFF
TGTGCCAGCTCACCTCCGGGAGGGCTCAACACTGAAGCTTTCTTT
>NA|NA|13|TRBV5-4|TRBJ2-5
CASSSKAEETQYF
TGTGCCAGCAGCTCCAAGGCGGAAGAGACCCAGTACTTC
>NA|NA|13|TRBV6-1|TRBJ2-5
CASSGGSQETQYF
TGTGCCAGCAGTGGGGGCAGTCAAGAGACCCAGTACTTC
>once|TRBD2|15|TRBV9|TRBJ2-1
CASTREASGSGEQFF
TGTGCCAGCACACGGGAGGCTAGCGGGAGTGGTGAGCAGTTCTTC
>NA|NA|14|TRBV4-3|TRBJ2-2
CASSQTRLSGELFF
TGCGCCAGCAGCCAAACTAGATTGTCCGGGGAGCTGTTTTTT
>NA|TRBD2|18|TRBV4-2|TRBJ2-2
CASSRGLAGDPNTGELFF
TGTGCCAGCAGCCGGGGACTAGCGGGAGACCCGAACACCGGGGAGCTGTTTTTT
>NA|TRBD1|18|TRBV28|TRBJ1-5
CASNLRDRQRYSNQPQHF
TGTGCCAGCAACCTCCGGGACAGACAACGTTATAGCAATCAGCCCCAGCATTTT
>few|TRBD1|13|TRBV2|TRBJ1-2
CASSGDRVEGYTF
TGTGCCAGCAGCGGTGACAGGGTTGAAGGCTACACCTTC
>once|TRBD2|15|TRBV5-1|TRBJ2-1
CASSLGLAGNNEQFF
TGCGCCAGCAGCTTGGGACTAGCGGGGAACAATGAGCAGTTCTTC
>NA|TRBD1|14|TRBV18|TRBJ2-7
CASSGTGGRYEQYF
TGTGCCAGCTCAGGGACAGGGGGCAGGTACGAGCAGTACTTC
>NA|NA|15|TRBV27|TRBJ1-3
CASSLGPEEGNTIYF
TGTGCCAGCAGTTTGGGCCCCGAAGAAGGAAACACCATATATTTT
>NA|NA|11|TRBV2|TRBJ1-2
CASRRNYGYTF
TGTGCCAGCAGGCGTAACTATGGCTACACCTTC
>once|TRBD1|16|TRBV4-1|TRBJ2-7
CASSPLPGQNSYEQYF
TGCGCCAGCAGCCCCCTACCGGGACAGAACTCCTACGAGCAGTACTTC
>NA|TRBD2|14|TRBV5-1|TRBJ2-5
CASSKGTSGETQYF
TGCGCCAGCAGCAAGGGGACTAGCGGCGAGACCCAGTACTTC
>once|TRBD1|16|TRBV5-1|TRBJ2-1
CASSLGWTGTYNEQFF
TGCGCCAGCAGCTTGGGGTGGACAGGGACCTACAATGAGCAGTTCTTC
>few|NA|15|TRBV6-5|TRBJ2-7
CASSTTSRTPYEQYF
TGTGCCAGCAGTACAACATCCAGGACTCCCTACGAGCAGTACTTC
>NA|TRBD2|16|TRBV7-2|TRBJ2-3
CASSPRLAGSTDTQYF
TGTGCCAGCAGCCCCAGACTAGCGGGGAGCACAGATACGCAGTATTTT
>NA|TRBD1|13|TRBV7-3|TRBJ1-2
CASSLAGGHGYTF
TGTGCCAGCAGCTTAGCAGGGGGCCATGGCTACACCTTC
>few|TRBD1|14|TRBV28|TRBJ1-1
CASSPPTGGIEAFF
TGTGCCAGCAGTCCCCCGACAGGGGGAATTGAAGCTTTCTTT
>NA|TRBD2|14|TRBV7-3|TRBJ2-5
CASSLSGGRETQYF
TGTGCCAGCAGCTTATCGGGGGGGAGAGAGACCCAGTACTTC
>NA|NA|16|TRBV7-2|TRBJ1-3
CASSLAGAHSGNTIYF
TGTGCCAGCAGCTTAGCCGGGGCCCACTCTGGAAACACCATATATTTT
>NA|TRBD2|14|TRBV14|TRBJ2-1
CASSPGTSRVEQFF
TGTGCCAGCAGCCCCGGGACTAGCAGGGTTGAGCAGTTCTTC
>NA|NA|17|TRBV28|TRBJ2-3
CASEKPPGIRGTDTQYF
TGTGCCAGCGAAAAACCCCCAGGGATAAGGGGCACAGATACGCAGTATTTT